Sequencing of this T cell receptor (beta chain) was carried out in a study of cytomegalovirus exposure and HLA in healthy donors (dated 2017 in TCRdb). Regarding the study in general: According to an earlier analysis of a few hundred of the donors, 150 million to 200 million T cells yielded over 90 million unique TCR beta sequences and around 300 Gb of sequence data. In a later analysis, previously published TCR beta repertoires from about 670 donors were re-analyzed and high-resolution HLA genotyping was added so that TCR occurrence patterns could be studied. An early release covering roughly 640 HLA-typed donors comprised approximately 290 gigabases of sequencing data and roughly 86 million unique TCR sequences. The aim of the study was to test whether cataloging public T cell receptors could identify signatures of past pathogen exposure. Of the 300 to 500 genotyped donors, approximately 80% were placed in the genetic ancestry cluster associated with self-reported Caucasian donors. The study combined high-throughput TCR immunosequencing, statistical association of individual TCRs with disease status, and machine learning to predict cytomegalovirus infection status. All discovery cohort repertoires had been generated using a single sequencing platform. Donor age, sex, ethnicity and CMV serostatus were compiled alongside the repertoire data. Among some 410 genotyped donors of the cohort, an average of roughly 240,000 unique TCR beta nucleotide sequences were sequenced per donor, around 18% of them non-productive. Because of strong linkage in the cohort, four or five DR-DQ haplotypes were treated as single units for association and clustering. The study profiled the T cell repertoires of hundreds of subjects by immunosequencing and related them to cytomegalovirus serostatus. An earlier analysis of several hundred of the donors applied high-throughput TCR beta sequencing to assess whether each TCR beta V gene segment acted as functional or pseudogenic. The number of typed donors differed by locus: roughly 629-640 for A, B, C, DRB1 and DQB1; roughly 510 for DQA1; roughly 600 for DPA1; and around 470 for DPB1. Class I and class II HLA loci were covered by the typing at four-digit resolution. Besides the first cohort of roughly 660 subjects, a separate validation cohort made up of about 120 different subjects was used. Rather than drawing on any new phenotypic data, the later analysis identified candidate immune exposures from TCR beta sequences and the way those sequences occurred across donors. In a later genetic analysis, genome-wide SNP genotypes for about three fifths of the roughly 670 donors were used, and that subset was treated as a discovery cohort. The paper's findings and limits, for the study overall: A later analysis reported that several top co-occurrence clusters appeared linked to parvovirus B19, influenza, CMV and Epstein-Barr virus. The cohort was sequenced for TCR beta chains only, and without alpha or paired-chain data the features that could be detected were limited. A later genetic analysis associated a missense DCLRE1C variant with V-gene and J-gene trimming of TCR beta chains, and an independent cohort replicated the association. The authors suggested that the approach could potentially be extended to other disease states and immunological phenotypes. HLA typing was unavailable for some donors at each locus, so association tests used only the typed subset. A later analysis associated about 17,000 TCR beta sequences with specific HLA alleles at a false discovery rate of 0.05. The presence/absence analyses assumed that sequencing depth was roughly uniform across donors, and that assumption may not be true. Compared with the roughly 710-donor mean, donors in an Asian-associated ancestry cluster had fewer N-insertions in productive TCRs, according to a later genetic analysis. Most TCR sequences were seen in very few donors, while some public TCRs were found in many individuals. A cluster of highly shared sequence variants was judged likely to be a technical artifact of the sequencing pipeline. The study gave a list of roughly 150 TCR beta chains associated with cytomegalovirus. In a later analysis, TCR association rates were found to vary across HLA loci, with the most associated TCRs seen for DRB1 alleles and the fewest for HLA-C alleles. When HLA alleles, especially DR and DQ, strongly co-occurred, TCR associations were difficult to assign to individual alleles. Compared with equally common non-associated chains, HLA-associated TCR beta chains in a later analysis were more clonally expanded and had lower generation probabilities. The classifier was reported to diagnose cytomegalovirus status with high specificity and sensitivity in both the original and validation cohorts. A few of the identified cytomegalovirus-associated TCR beta chains were confirmed in vitro to be specific for cytomegalovirus antigens. Linkage disequilibrium might explain the correlated functional status among segregating V segments, but an unknown experimental factor could not be excluded. In an earlier analysis of 450 to 750 of the donors, most TCR beta V segments appeared in productive rearrangements about 87% or about 30% of the time, broadly matching IMGT annotations. In a later analysis, most CMV-associated TCR beta chains were found to appear HLA-restricted, with HLA associations seemingly driven largely by CMV exposure. The only immune exposure information available for the cohort was CMV serostatus. Seventeen rarely observed V segments, including chromosome 9 orphons, were excluded from the earlier analysis of about 610 of the donors because counts were too low. A further reported finding was that TCR beta sequences accurately predicted the HLA-A and HLA-B alleles for most subjects in the first cohort.

Library construction relied on the immunoSEQ multiplex PCR assay. For the multiplex PCR, a mixture combining 60 forward primers for TCR Vbeta segments and 13 reverse primers for TCR Jbeta segments was used. Amplification of the CDR3 region of rearranged TCR beta genes was performed with a multiplex PCR assay on genomic DNA. Amplified TCR beta libraries were sequenced as 87-base-pair reads on the Illumina HiSeq System. Regarding the original processing steps: A later analysis counted tens of millions of unique TCR beta chains across the 500 to 850 repertoires, and approximately 11 million of these chains were shared by at least two donors. Raw reads were error-corrected and collapsed into unique sequences by a nearest-neighbor algorithm in which closely related sequences were merged to remove PCR and sequencing errors. Alignment of CDR3 sequences to IMGT reference sequences was used to assign V, D and J gene segments. For a sequence to be retained, at least a six-nucleotide match to both a V gene segment and a J gene segment was required. Rearrangements were classified as productive when the CDR3 lacked stop codons and remained in frame with V and J, and all other rearrangements were classified as non-productive. CDR3 was defined by IMGT convention, running from the second conserved V-encoded cysteine to the conserved J-encoded phenylalanine. Sequences without an unambiguous match to a single V gene segment were excluded from the earlier analysis of 450 to 650 of the donors. An earlier analysis of 450 to 650 of the donors called V segments functional above 56.7% productive rearrangements and segregating when the between-donor standard deviation exceeded 5%. A statistical classification framework was built for diagnosing cytomegalovirus status from the catalog of TCR beta chain sequences. In a later analysis, TCR nucleotide sequences were compared against IMGT/GENE-DB human TR gene sequences so that V and J genes could be assigned. In a later analysis, CDR3 sequences and most-parsimonious VDJ recombination scenarios were assigned using the TCRdist pipeline. In a later analysis, each TCR beta chain was defined by its CDR3 amino acid sequence together with its V-gene family, and reads without a unique V-gene family were excluded. In a later analysis, 450 to 600 highly shared, low-generation-probability nucleotide sequences were removed to address suspected cross-contamination and a sequencing artifact. In a later analysis, a clonal expansion index was calculated for each public chain from normalized within-repertoire ranks of inferred template counts. A later analysis computed generation probabilities with a VDJ recombination model fitted to out-of-frame rearrangements, and checked the results against IGoR. In a later analysis, hypergeometric tests were used to score TCR-TCR, TCR-HLA and TCR-CMV co-occurrence, with a repertoire-size bias correction applied to TCR pairs. False discovery rates were estimated in a later analysis by permuting HLA or CMV assignments 20 times. A later analysis grouped co-occurring TCRs with DBSCAN, adding TCRdist sequence similarity when clustering within HLA-allele-positive subsets. For co-occurrence clustering, repertoires with fewer than 30,000 or more than 120,000 public chains were excluded, along with five repertoires with anomalous nucleotide sharing. Not all clones reach the TCRdb copy of this immuneACCESS table, which keeps in-frame sequences only. Checked studies attribute under half of the gap to unresolved V genes and leave the rest unexplained. V, J and clone size reflect that table, while D and trimming were determined from the DNA. This sample has tens of thousands of clones in its table, and about 77% of those were observed once. The top ten constitute about 4.5% of the sample.

Note on this clone: There is no known antigen for this receptor. One base away there is no much larger clone; base qualities are not given.

The cohort consisted of 666 healthy bone marrow donors. At the time of sampling, all cohort members were nominally healthy, though unrecorded immune exposures were likely present. The donor was CMV seropositive and was included in the group of 250 to 350 seropositive cohort members. Each donor provided a peripheral blood sample, and peripheral blood mononuclear cells were used for TCR beta sequencing. Genomic DNA was extracted from the blood cell samples with the Qiagen DNeasy Blood Extraction Kit. The sequence came from a male donor in good health and CMV-seropositive. The sequencing sample was made of PBMCs.

Here the CDR3 is given as CASSYRTGSNQPQHF. The DNA sequence follows: TGTGCCAGCAGTTACAGGACAGGGAGCAATCAGCCCCAGCATTTT. The chain is encoded by TRBV6-6 joined to TRBJ1-5; 8 bases in between match TRBD1. V trim: 2 bases; J trim: 1 base; unmatched bases: 1. The CDR3 sequence holds 15 residues, the cysteine and phenylalanine included. The sequence is cut down to CDR3 DNA, 45 bases in frame from base 1. The germline V gene (reference sequence) gives CDR1 as MNHNY and CDR2 as SVGAGI.